Presented here are 10 T cell receptor beta chains from one specimen sequenced in a study of siplizumab effects on memory and regulatory T cells. This table comes from immunoSEQ multiplex PCR, and its TCRdb copy is limited to in-frame clones, with some not included. The profile covers 85,000 to 130,000 clones, with less than 95% appearing a single time and roughly 0.6% taken by the ten largest. The sequencing input was Tregs sorted from blood. Source of these receptors: a human donor in good health.

The chain combines TRBV6-1 with TRBJ2-7, with 10 bases fitting TRBD2. CDR1 is MNHNS and CDR2 is SASEGT in the germline V gene. Trimming cost V 8 bases and J 3 bases; bases outside gene matches: 10. The CDR3 is made up of 15 amino acids. The CDR3 region is CASSPRAGGGYEQYF. CDR3 in DNA: TGTGCCAGCTCCCCTCGAGCGGGAGGGGGCTACGAGCAGTACTTC.

The CDR3 is CASSIVGGLYNEQFF. Written as DNA, the CDR3 is TGTGCCAGTAGTATAGTCGGGGGGCTCTACAATGAGCAGTTCTTC. V gene TRBV19 combines with J gene TRBJ2-1, with a weak D call TRBD2 (7 bases). Germline V gene sequence: CDR1 LNHDA, CDR2 SQIVND (reference sequence). Trimming stripped 1 base from V and 3 bases from J, with 10 bases between. The CDR3 sequence is 15 residues long.

The V and J genes are TRBV28 and TRBJ1-2; weak D call: TRBD1 (5 bases). The CDR3 length is 19 residues. Germline assignment: CDR1 MDHEN and CDR2 SYDVKM. Trimming took 6 bases from V and 4 from J, leaving 30 bases between them. The CDR3 DNA reads TGTGCCAGCAGAGGTCCAGGGAGGGAGTCTAGGGCCCCCATCTATGGCTACACCTTC. Translated: CASRGPGRESRAPIYGYTF.

CDR3 loop: CASSLGQAPSGEQYF. CDR3 sequence (DNA): TGTGCCAGCAGCTTAGGTCAGGCGCCCTCGGGCGAGCAGTACTTC. The chain recombines TRBV7-8 with TRBJ2-7; D is undetermined. Trimming pared 1 base from V and 6 bases from J, leaving 16 bases between. CDR1 and CDR2 (germline): SGHVS, FQNEAQ. There are 15 residues in the CDR3.

This chain's CDR3 is CAISEGAGGIQETQYF. For the CDR3, the DNA is TGTGCCATCAGTGAAGGGGCAGGGGGGATCCAAGAGACCCAGTACTTC. The chain links TRBV10-3 to TRBJ2-5; D is perhaps TRBD1 (7 bases). V lost 3 bases to trimming and J lost 1 base, with 15 bases between them. In germline, CDR1 is ENHRY, CDR2 SYGVKD. The CDR3 is 16 amino acids.

The chain carries TRBV6-1 and TRBJ1-1; TRBD1 agrees at 10 bases. The junction had 1 base not matched to a gene; V was cut back by 6 bases and J by 3 bases. Germline values: CDR1 MNHNS, CDR2 SASEGT. The CDR3 runs to 13 residues. Here the CDR3 reads CASRGQGYTEAFF. CDR3 coding DNA: TGTGCCAGCAGGGGACAGGGGTACACTGAAGCTTTCTTT.

CDR3 sequence: CASSSQLAGGPLPYEQYF. CDR3 DNA: TGTGCCAGCAGCTCCCAACTAGCGGGAGGGCCCCTTCCCTACGAGCAGTACTTC. The rearrangement uses TRBV5-4 and TRBJ2-7, with 13 bases aligning to TRBD2. The junction had 11 bases not matched to a gene; V was cut back by 3 bases and J by 2 bases. The V gene's germline CDR1 is SGHNT and CDR2 YYREEE (reference sequence). The CDR3 has 18 residues.

The chain recombines TRBV11-2 with TRBJ2-2; 12 nucleotides align to TRBD2. Per germline, CDR1 SGHAT and CDR2 FQNNGV. V was pared by 3 bases and J by 6 bases, with 5 bases of the junction left unmatched. This CDR3 contains 16 residues. The CDR3: CASSFRTSGNSGELFF. CDR3 DNA: TGTGCCAGCAGCTTTCGGACTAGCGGGAATTCCGGGGAGCTGTTTTTT. Together with reference TRBV11-2 and TRBJ2-2, the CDR3 gives the full variable domain: EAGVAQSPRYKIIEKRQSVAFWCNPISGHATLYWYQQILGQGPKLLIQFQNNGVVDDSQLPKDRFSAERLKGVDSTLKIQPAKLEDSAVYLCASSFRTSGNSGELFFGEGSRLTVL.

The V gene is TRBV7-9, the J gene TRBJ2-1; 9 positions match TRBD2. From germline, CDR1 is SEHNR and CDR2 FQNEAQ (reference sequence). J was trimmed by 4 bases and V by 0 bases; bases with no gene match: 7. The CDR3 contains 17 residues. The CDR3 sequence: CASSLAVRLAVYNEQFF. Here the CDR3 DNA reads TGTGCCAGCAGCTTAGCGGTGCGACTAGCGGTGTACAATGAGCAGTTCTTC.

The chain employs TRBV28 and TRBJ1-2, with D possibly matching TRBD1 (6 bases). Between the trimmed V and J ends, which lost 2 bases and 8 bases, there was a span of 18 bases. The CDR3 has 15 residues. CDR1 and CDR2 (germline): MDHEN, SYDVKM. The CDR3 loop reads CASSLTSFDRRGYTF. For the CDR3, the DNA is TGTGCCAGCAGTTTAACCTCCTTCGACAGGCGCGGCTACACCTTC.